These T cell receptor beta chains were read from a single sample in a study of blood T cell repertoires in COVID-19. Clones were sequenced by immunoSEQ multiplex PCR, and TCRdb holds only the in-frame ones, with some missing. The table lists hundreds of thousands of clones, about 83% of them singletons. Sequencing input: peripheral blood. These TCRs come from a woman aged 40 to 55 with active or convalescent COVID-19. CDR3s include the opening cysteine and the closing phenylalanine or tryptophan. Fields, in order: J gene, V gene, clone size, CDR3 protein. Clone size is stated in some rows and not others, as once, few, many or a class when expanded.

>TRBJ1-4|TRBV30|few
CAWRQATNEKLFF
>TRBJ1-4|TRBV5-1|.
CASSGDGGYNEKLFF
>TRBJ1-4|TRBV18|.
CASSPAGSFATNEKLFF
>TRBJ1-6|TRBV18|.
CASSPLGDRVSPLHF
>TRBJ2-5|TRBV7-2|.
CASSRGLAAETQYF
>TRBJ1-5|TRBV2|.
CASIGGANQHF
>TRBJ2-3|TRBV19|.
CASSIDGTSGGSDTQYF
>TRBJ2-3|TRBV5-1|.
CASSLVTATDTQYF
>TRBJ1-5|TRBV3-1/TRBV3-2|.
CASSQDPVSSNQPQHF
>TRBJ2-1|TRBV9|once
CASSVANAYNEQFF
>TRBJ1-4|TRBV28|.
CASSFPLPGIDEKLFF
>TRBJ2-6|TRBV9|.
CASSVAGRSGANVLTF
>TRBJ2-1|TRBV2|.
CASSWDSSYNEQFF
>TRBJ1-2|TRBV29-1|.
CSEAGTGSGYTF
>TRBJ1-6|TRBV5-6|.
CASSLQASLASPLHF
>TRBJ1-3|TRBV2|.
CASSEDRPPGNTIYF
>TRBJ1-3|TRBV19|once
CASSIARDSSGNTIYF
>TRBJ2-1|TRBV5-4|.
CASSLTSGRAYNEQFF
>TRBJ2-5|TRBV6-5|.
CASSQLGGQETQYF
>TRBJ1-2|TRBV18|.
CASSPPWPDYGYTF
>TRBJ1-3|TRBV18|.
CASSPVALSGNTIYF
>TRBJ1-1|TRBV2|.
CASRPTKNTEAFF
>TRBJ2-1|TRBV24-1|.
CATSDARDYNEQFF
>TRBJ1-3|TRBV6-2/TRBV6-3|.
CASSYSGPGNTIYF
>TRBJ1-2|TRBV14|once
CASSPRGRADGYTF
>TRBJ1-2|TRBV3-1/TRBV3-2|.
CASSPRQGRALNYGYTF
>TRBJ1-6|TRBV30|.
CAWSPHQLPLHF
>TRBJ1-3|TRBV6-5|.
CASSYAVSGNTIYF
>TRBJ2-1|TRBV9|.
CASGRDSYNEQFF
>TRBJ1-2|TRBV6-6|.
CASSYNPTGQNYGYTF
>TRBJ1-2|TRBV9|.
CASSPGKRYGYTF
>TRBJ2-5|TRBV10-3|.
CAISESAGGRETQYF
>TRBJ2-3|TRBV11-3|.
CASSWLTSGGTDTQYF
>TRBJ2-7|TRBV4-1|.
CASSLSFGQASYEQYF
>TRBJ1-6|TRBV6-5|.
CASIGQNNSPLHF
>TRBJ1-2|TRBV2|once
CASSEDRGYSYGYTF
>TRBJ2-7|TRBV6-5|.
CASSYRGNEQYF
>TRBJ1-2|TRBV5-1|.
CASSFSTGGGNYGYTF
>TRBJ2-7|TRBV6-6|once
CASSYGTGPSSYEQYF
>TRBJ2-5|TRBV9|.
CASSATGTGGVETQYF
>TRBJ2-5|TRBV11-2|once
CASSSRGPSYF
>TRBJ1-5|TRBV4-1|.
CASSQPPGQRKFSNQPQHF
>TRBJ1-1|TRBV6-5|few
CASRLWGGNTEAFF
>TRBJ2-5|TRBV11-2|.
CASSYTPTSGQETQYF
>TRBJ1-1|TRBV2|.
CASRTTMNTEAFF
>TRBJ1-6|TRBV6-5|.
CASSYSIQGNSPLHF
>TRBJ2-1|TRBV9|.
CASSSRTSGLLDEQFF
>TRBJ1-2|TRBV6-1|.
CASSEVSAVGRGSYGYTF
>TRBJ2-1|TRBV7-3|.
CASSLISRNEQFF
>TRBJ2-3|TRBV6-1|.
CASSERAGPDTQYF
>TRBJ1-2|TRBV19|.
CASKEGAGYGYTF
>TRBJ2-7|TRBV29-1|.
CSVEDQTSGFGNEQYF